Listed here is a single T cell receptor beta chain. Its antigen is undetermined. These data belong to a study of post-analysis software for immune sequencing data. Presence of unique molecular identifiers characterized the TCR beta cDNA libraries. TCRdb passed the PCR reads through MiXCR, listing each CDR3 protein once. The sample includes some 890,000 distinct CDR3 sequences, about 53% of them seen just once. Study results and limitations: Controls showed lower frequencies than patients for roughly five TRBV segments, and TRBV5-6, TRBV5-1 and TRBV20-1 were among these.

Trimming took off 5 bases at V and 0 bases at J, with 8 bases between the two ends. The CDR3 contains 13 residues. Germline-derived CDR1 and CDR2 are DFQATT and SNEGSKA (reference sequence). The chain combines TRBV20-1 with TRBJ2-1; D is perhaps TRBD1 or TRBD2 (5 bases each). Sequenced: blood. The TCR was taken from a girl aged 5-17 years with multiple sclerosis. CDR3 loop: CSAEGSSYNEQFF. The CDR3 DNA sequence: TGCAGTGCTGAGGGGAGCTCCTACAATGAGCAGTTCTTC.